These T cell receptor beta chains were read from a single sample in a study of T cell responses to AZD1222 COVID-19 vaccine. Profiled with immunoSEQ multiplex PCR; TCRdb holds only in-frame clones, not every one. The sample shows about 120,000 clones, about 90% of them seen only once. Sequenced here: peripheral blood, sampled on day 0 of AZD1222 vaccination. The origin of the receptors is an adult in good health. CDR3s include the opening cysteine and the closing phenylalanine or tryptophan. A D gene is named only where the DNA matches it firmly. The size of a clone is reported for some rows only, either as once, few or many, or as a class for expanded clones.

clone_size	j_call	v_call	d_call	cdr3_aa	cdr3_nt
-	TRBJ1-1	TRBV5-5	-	CASSLEVNTEAFF	TGTGCCAGCAGCTTGGAGGTGAACACTGAAGCTTTCTTT
-	TRBJ1-2	TRBV18	-	CASSPLDPGPGYYGYTF	TGTGCCAGCTCACCTTTGGACCCGGGACCGGGCTACTATGGCTACACCTTC
-	TRBJ1-5	TRBV6-5	-	CASSYSKRGNQPQHF	TGTGCCAGCAGTTACTCGAAGAGGGGAAATCAGCCCCAGCATTTT
-	TRBJ2-3	TRBV29-1	-	CSVEKTGSVRDTQYF	TGCAGCGTTGAAAAGACAGGTTCGGTTCGAGATACGCAGTATTTT
-	TRBJ2-3	TRBV24-1	TRBD2	CATSLTSGVTDTQYF	TGTGCCACCAGTCTGACTAGCGGGGTCACAGATACGCAGTATTTT
-	TRBJ1-2	TRBV19	-	CASSTGVGYTF	TGTGCCAGTAGTACAGGAGTGGGCTACACCTTC
-	TRBJ1-6	TRBV6-1	-	CASSEADRSSSLHF	TGTGCCAGCAGTGAAGCGGACAGAAGTTCATCCCTCCACTTT
-	TRBJ1-1	TRBV28	TRBD1	CASPPTGRSSTEAFF	TGTGCCAGCCCTCCGACAGGGAGGTCGTCCACTGAAGCTTTCTTT
-	TRBJ2-3	TRBV7-9	-	CASSVNPGLGTDTQYF	TGTGCCAGCAGCGTAAATCCGGGACTTGGCACAGATACGCAGTATTTT
-	TRBJ2-1	TRBV11-3	TRBD1	CASSPRGPDEQFF	TGTGCCAGCAGCCCTAGGGGGCCGGATGAGCAGTTCTTC
-	TRBJ1-5	TRBV19	-	CASSIDSRTGSTQHF	TGTGCCAGTAGTATAGATTCAAGAACAGGGTCGACCCAGCATTTT
-	TRBJ1-3	TRBV9	-	CASSPSGHVGNTIYF	TGTGCCAGCAGCCCGAGCGGTCACGTTGGAAACACCATATATTTT
-	TRBJ1-6	TRBV10-2	-	CASSVGRRSPLHF	TGCGCCAGCAGTGTCGGACGACGCTCACCCCTCCACTTT
-	TRBJ1-5	TRBV2	TRBD1	CASSTGTGGHQPQHF	TGTGCCAGCAGTACCGGGACAGGGGGACATCAGCCCCAGCATTTT
-	TRBJ2-5	TRBV7-6	-	CASSLVTGSEETQYF	TGTGCCAGCAGCTTAGTTACGGGGTCAGAAGAGACCCAGTACTTC
-	TRBJ2-7	TRBV6-2/TRBV6-3	-	CASSLLGGAYEQYF	TGTGCCAGCAGCTTGCTCGGAGGGGCCTACGAGCAGTACTTC
few	TRBJ1-2	TRBV28	TRBD1	CASKPGQLSANYGYTF	TGTGCCAGCAAACCGGGACAGCTATCAGCTAACTATGGCTACACCTTC
-	TRBJ1-6	TRBV5-1	-	CASSLGGGGYNSPLHF	TGCGCCAGCAGCTTGGGTGGGGGTGGCTATAATTCACCCCTCCACTTT
-	TRBJ2-5	TRBV6-2/TRBV6-3	TRBD1	CASSYGHRGEETQYF	TGTGCCAGCAGTTACGGGCACAGGGGCGAAGAGACCCAGTACTTC
few	TRBJ2-3	TRBV9	-	CASSTWDTVTDTQYF	TGTGCCAGCAGCACTTGGGACACCGTCACAGATACGCAGTATTTT
-	TRBJ1-4	TRBV19	-	CASTTLWGGFEEKLFF	TGTGCCAGTACCACGCTGTGGGGGGGCTTCGAGGAAAAACTGTTTTTT
-	TRBJ1-5	TRBV9	TRBD1	CASSAGQGAGQPQHF	TGTGCCAGCAGCGCAGGACAGGGGGCGGGTCAGCCCCAGCATTTT
-	TRBJ1-5	TRBV27	-	CASRRSGGNQPQHF	TGTGCCAGCAGACGTTCAGGGGGCAATCAGCCCCAGCATTTT
-	TRBJ1-6	TRBV30	-	CAWRRFNRNSPLHF	TGTGCCTGGCGGAGATTTAACCGGAATTCACCCCTCCACTTT
-	TRBJ1-5	TRBV30	-	CAWSGGIEQPQHF	TGTGCCTGGAGCGGGGGGATTGAACAGCCCCAGCATTTT
-	TRBJ1-2	TRBV5-1	-	CASSLGDLGDGYTF	TGCGCCAGCAGCTTGGGGGACTTAGGGGATGGCTACACCTTC
-	TRBJ2-3	TRBV7-2	-	CASSPLFSTDTQYF	TGTGCCAGCAGCCCCCTATTCAGCACAGATACGCAGTATTTT
few	TRBJ1-2	TRBV12-3/TRBV12-4	-	CASVGRGPYGYTF	TGTGCCAGCGTGGGGCGGGGCCCTTATGGCTACACCTTC
-	TRBJ2-1	TRBV2	-	CASSVAGEQFF	TGTGCCAGCAGTGTGGCAGGTGAGCAGTTCTTC
-	TRBJ2-5	TRBV29-1	TRBD1	CSVEGRQGRETQYF	TGCAGCGTTGAAGGAAGACAGGGAAGGGAGACCCAGTACTTC
-	TRBJ2-7	TRBV9	-	CASSEQGAAYEQYF	TGTGCCAGCAGCGAACAGGGAGCGGCCTACGAGCAGTACTTC
few	TRBJ2-7	TRBV9	TRBD1	CASSATGDEQYF	TGTGCCAGCAGCGCCACAGGGGATGAGCAGTACTTC
-	TRBJ2-1	TRBV30	-	CAWRLEGSYNEQFF	TGTGCCTGGAGACTGGAAGGATCCTACAATGAGCAGTTCTTC
-	TRBJ1-6	TRBV6-1	-	CASSESVRTLHF	TGTGCCAGCAGTGAATCCGTCCGGACCCTCCACTTT
-	TRBJ2-3	TRBV29-1	-	CSVEGNQGRTDTQYF	TGCAGCGTTGAAGGAAATCAGGGGCGCACAGATACGCAGTATTTT
-	TRBJ1-2	TRBV11-2	-	CASSLDLGADYGYTF	TGTGCCAGCAGCTTAGATCTGGGGGCTGACTATGGCTACACCTTC
-	TRBJ1-1	TRBV19	-	CASFRVRGEGTEAFF	TGTGCCAGTTTCCGAGTGCGGGGGGAGGGCACTGAAGCTTTCTTT
-	TRBJ1-6	TRBV11-2	-	CASSLGASGSPLHF	TGTGCCAGCAGCTTAGGGGCAAGTGGTTCACCCCTCCACTTT
-	TRBJ1-5	TRBV29-1	-	CSVGGSGNQPQHF	TGCAGCGTTGGAGGATCCGGCAATCAGCCCCAGCATTTT